This is a list of T cell receptor beta chains from one sample in a study of blood T cell repertoires in COVID-19. TCRdb's copy holds only in-frame clones and misses some; the assay was immunoSEQ multiplex PCR. The table has fewer than 250,000 clones, 65% to 85% seen once. Sequenced input: peripheral blood. The receptors stem from a human donor in a cohort sampled during active COVID-19. Each CDR3 is given with its conserved first and last residue. D genes are given only for firm matches. Where a row states a size, it is once, few, many or the class of an expanded clone; other rows omit it.

size	V	length	J	D	DNA	CDR3
once	TRBV5-1	19	TRBJ2-6	TRBD2	TGCGCCAGCAGCTTGGAGAGCGGGGGGCGGTTCTCTGGGGCCAACGTCCTGACTTTC	CASSLESGGRFSGANVLTF
NA	TRBV28	16	TRBJ1-5	NA	TGTGCCAGCAGAAACACATTGGGAGGGGGCAATCAGCCCCAGCATTTT	CASRNTLGGGNQPQHF
NA	TRBV6-5	15	TRBJ2-7	TRBD2	TGTGCCAGCAGTTACTCGATCGCGGGGGGCTACGAGCAGTACTTC	CASSYSIAGGYEQYF
NA	TRBV7-9	15	TRBJ2-2	TRBD2	TGTGCCAGCAGCGTACCGGGGGGTAACACCGGGGAGCTGTTTTTT	CASSVPGGNTGELFF
NA	TRBV6-5	13	TRBJ2-7	TRBD1	TGTGCCAGCAGTTATTCTACAGGGGTTGAGCAGTACTTC	CASSYSTGVEQYF
NA	TRBV7-2	13	TRBJ2-5	TRBD2	TGTGCCAGCAGCTCGGGGGGTTCCGAGACCCAGTACTTC	CASSSGGSETQYF
NA	TRBV5-1	12	TRBJ2-5	NA	TGCGCCAGCAGCATAGACCAAGAGACCCAGTACTTC	CASSIDQETQYF
NA	TRBV5-4	18	TRBJ2-1	TRBD1	TGTGCCAGCAGCTTGGGAGGCCCGTGGGACAGCTCCTACAATGAGCAGTTCTTC	CASSLGGPWDSSYNEQFF
NA	TRBV10-1	13	TRBJ1-2	TRBD1	TGCGCCAGCAGTGATGACAGGGTATATGGCTACACCTTC	CASSDDRVYGYTF
NA	TRBV6-2/TRBV6-3	19	TRBJ2-1	TRBD1	TGTGCCAGCAGTTACCGACAGGGCCAAGCGGTGAGCTCCTACAATGAGCAGTTCTTC	CASSYRQGQAVSSYNEQFF
NA	TRBV27	16	TRBJ2-1	TRBD2	TGTGCCAGCAGCCAGAGACTAGCGGGGGCTAATTATGAGCAGTTCTTC	CASSQRLAGANYEQFF
NA	TRBV7-2	16	TRBJ2-3	TRBD2	TGTGCCAGCAGCTTAGGAGGGCGGGGGGGTCCAGATACGCAGTATTTT	CASSLGGRGGPDTQYF
NA	TRBV10-3	13	TRBJ2-1	TRBD1	TGTGCCAGTGGACAGGGGGCTGAAAATGAGCAGTTCTTC	CASGQGAENEQFF
NA	TRBV7-3	12	TRBJ2-1	NA	TGTGCCAGCAGCTCACAGGGTGATGAGCAGTTCTTC	CASSSQGDEQFF
NA	TRBV5-1	17	TRBJ1-2	NA	TGCGCCAGCAGCTTCGGAGAACTCCTAACTCCTAACTATGGCTACACCTTC	CASSFGELLTPNYGYTF
NA	TRBV28	14	TRBJ2-7	NA	TGTGCCAGCGGATACAAGACAGGCTCCTACGAGCAGTACTTC	CASGYKTGSYEQYF
NA	TRBV15	18	TRBJ2-6	NA	TGTGCCACCAGCAGAGAGGTTGAGGGTGTAGTTGCGGCCAACGTCCTGACTTTC	CATSREVEGVVAANVLTF
NA	TRBV7-9	15	TRBJ1-4	TRBD1	TGTGCCAGCAGCTTAGAGGACAGGGACTCAGAAAAACTGTTTTTT	CASSLEDRDSEKLFF
NA	TRBV27	14	TRBJ1-1	NA	TGTGCCAGCAGTTTACAAGCAGGGTGGACTGAAGCTTTCTTT	CASSLQAGWTEAFF
few	TRBV11-3	14	TRBJ1-1	TRBD1	TGTGCCAGCAGCCAAGGACAGGGGAACACTGAAGCTTTCTTT	CASSQGQGNTEAFF
NA	TRBV28	13	TRBJ2-1	NA	TGTGCCAGCAGGGGGGCCACCTACAATGAGCAGTTCTTC	CASRGATYNEQFF
NA	TRBV5-4	15	TRBJ1-2	NA	TGTGCCAGCAGCTTGTCAGGTGGAACTTACTATGGCTACACCTTC	CASSLSGGTYYGYTF
NA	TRBV19	15	TRBJ1-3	NA	TGTGCCAGTAGTACCACCGCAGGGTCTGGAAACACCATATATTTT	CASSTTAGSGNTIYF
NA	TRBV5-1	15	TRBJ1-1	NA	TGCGCCAGCAGCTCCGGCAGGGGTGGGAACACTGAAGCTTTCTTT	CASSSGRGGNTEAFF
NA	TRBV19	16	TRBJ2-5	TRBD1	TGTGCCAGTAGTATAACAAGGACAGGGGAGACGGAGACCCAGTACTTC	CASSITRTGETETQYF
NA	TRBV27	17	TRBJ2-1	TRBD2	TGTGCCAGCAGTTTATCCCTAGCGGGAGGGCCCCAGCATGAGCAGTTCTTC	CASSLSLAGGPQHEQFF
NA	TRBV5-1	15	TRBJ2-7	TRBD2	TGCGCCAGCAGCCGATCTAGCGGGAACACCCACGAGCAGTACTTC	CASSRSSGNTHEQYF
NA	TRBV12-3/TRBV12-4	13	TRBJ1-6	NA	TGTGCCAGCAGTTGGGACAACAATTCACCCCTCCACTTT	CASSWDNNSPLHF
NA	TRBV28	14	TRBJ2-7	NA	TGTGCCAGCAGTTCTCAGGGTAAGGCCTACGAGCAGTACTTC	CASSSQGKAYEQYF
NA	TRBV7-8	13	TRBJ1-1	NA	TGTGCCAGCAGCTTAGCCCTATACACTGAAGCTTTCTTT	CASSLALYTEAFF
NA	TRBV7-9	15	TRBJ1-3	NA	TGTGCCAGCAGCCCCGAGATCCGGGTCGGAAACACCATATATTTT	CASSPEIRVGNTIYF
once	TRBV5-1	15	TRBJ2-7	TRBD1	TGCGCCAGCAGCTTAGGACAGGCGAGCTCCTACGAGCAGTACTTC	CASSLGQASSYEQYF
NA	TRBV19	16	TRBJ2-1	TRBD1	TGTGCCAGTAGTATATTCCCCGGGACAGGGCGAGATGAGCAGTTCTTC	CASSIFPGTGRDEQFF
NA	TRBV19	16	TRBJ2-5	TRBD2	TGTGCCAGTAGTATTGGAGGGACCCGCGGGGGAGAGACCCAGTACTTC	CASSIGGTRGGETQYF
NA	TRBV11-2	15	TRBJ2-7	NA	TGTGCCAGCAGCCCGGACTCAGGCTACTCCTACGAGCAGTACTTC	CASSPDSGYSYEQYF
once	TRBV3-1/TRBV3-2	19	TRBJ1-1	NA	TGTGCCAGCAGCCAAAACAGGTTAGGGGTTGCAGGAGCCAACACTGAAGCTTTCTTT	CASSQNRLGVAGANTEAFF
NA	TRBV11-2	14	TRBJ1-3	NA	TGTGCCAGCAGCTTACGCGCGGGCCGAAACACCATATATTTT	CASSLRAGRNTIYF
NA	TRBV7-6	15	TRBJ1-4	NA	TGTGCCAGCAGCTTATCGGGAGGGGAAGGTGAAAAACTGTTTTTT	CASSLSGGEGEKLFF
NA	TRBV5-4	16	TRBJ2-3	TRBD1	TGTGCCAGCACTCTAAGGGGGACAGGGGGCGCAGATACGCAGTATTTT	CASTLRGTGGADTQYF
NA	TRBV5-6	15	TRBJ2-2	NA	TGTGCCAGCAGCTTGTCGGTTAGCGGCACCGGGGAGCTGTTTTTT	CASSLSVSGTGELFF
NA	TRBV19	16	TRBJ2-7	TRBD2	TGTGCCAGTAGTATCGCCGGGACTAGCGACCTCTACGAGCAGTACTTC	CASSIAGTSDLYEQYF
NA	TRBV28	15	TRBJ1-5	TRBD1	TGTGCCAGCAGTTTGGGACAGGGTAGGAATCAGCCCCAGCATTTT	CASSLGQGRNQPQHF
NA	TRBV5-5	13	TRBJ1-2	TRBD1	TGTGCCAGCAGCCCGGGACAGACCTATGGCTACACCTTC	CASSPGQTYGYTF
NA	TRBV24-1	13	TRBJ2-5	TRBD2	TGTGCCACCGGAACGAGCGGGGGAGAGACCCAGTACTTC	CATGTSGGETQYF
NA	TRBV5-4	12	TRBJ2-7	NA	TGTGCCAGTAGGAGGGACTCCTACGAGCAGTACTTC	CASRRDSYEQYF
NA	TRBV28	14	TRBJ2-4	TRBD1	TGTGCCAGCAGTTTCCGGACAGGGAGAAACATTCAGTACTTC	CASSFRTGRNIQYF
NA	TRBV2	15	TRBJ2-7	TRBD1	TGTGCCAGCAGTGAAGACCGACAGGGTCCCAACGAGCAGTACTTC	CASSEDRQGPNEQYF
NA	TRBV6-5	11	TRBJ2-5	NA	TGTGCCAGCAGCCAGGGGGAGACCCAGTACTTC	CASSQGETQYF
few	TRBV19	16	TRBJ1-5	TRBD1	TGTGCCAGTAGTATGGTGGGACAGGGGGATTGGCAGCCCCAGCATTTT	CASSMVGQGDWQPQHF
NA	TRBV6-5	15	TRBJ2-4	NA	TGTGCCAGCAGTTCCCACAGAAGAACCAAAAACATTCAGTACTTC	CASSSHRRTKNIQYF
NA	TRBV25-1	14	TRBJ2-3	NA	TGTGCCAGCAGTGAGAGCGGAGTAACAGATACGCAGTATTTT	CASSESGVTDTQYF
few	TRBV2	17	TRBJ2-2	NA	TGTGCCAGCAGTCCTTCCCCTGGACTGGCGAACACCGGGGAGCTGTTTTTT	CASSPSPGLANTGELFF
NA	TRBV18	14	TRBJ1-2	TRBD1	TGTGCCAGCTCACCTACAGGGGATTACTATGGCTACACCTTC	CASSPTGDYYGYTF
NA	TRBV12-5	17	TRBJ1-4	NA	TGTGCTAGTGGTTTGGTACGAGGGAACCTTGCCAATGAAAAACTGTTTTTT	CASGLVRGNLANEKLFF
NA	TRBV18	17	TRBJ2-1	NA	TGTGCCAGCTCACCTAATACTCTCGGACAGTTTAACAATGAGCAGTTCTTC	CASSPNTLGQFNNEQFF
NA	TRBV11-2	17	TRBJ2-5	TRBD2	TGTGCCAGCAGCCGTACGGGGGGTAGCGCACTACAAGAGACCCAGTACTTC	CASSRTGGSALQETQYF
NA	TRBV6-5	16	TRBJ1-3	NA	TGTGCCAGCAGTTACGATTCACTTCAACAGGGAAACACCATATATTTT	CASSYDSLQQGNTIYF
NA	TRBV7-9	14	TRBJ2-1	TRBD1	TGTGCCAGCAGCTTAACAGGGGCCCGCAATGAGCAGTTCTTC	CASSLTGARNEQFF
NA	TRBV2	13	TRBJ2-7	NA	TGTGCCAGCAGTGTCGGGAGCTCCTACGAGCAGTACTTC	CASSVGSSYEQYF